This T cell receptor (beta chain) derives from a study of response to subunit inactivated influenza vaccine. On this clonotype: Antigen unknown.

Study-wide results and limits: A suggestion made by the authors is that each seasonal influenza vaccination recruits few new T cells.

The CDR3 is 13 residues long. Germline-derived CDR1 and CDR2 are MDHEN and SYDVKM. V lost 6 bases and J 4 bases, leaving 13 bases between the germline ends. One entry per CDR3 protein, called by TCRdb with MiXCR from the RT-PCR reads. Here the sample spans roughly 150,000 distinct CDR3 sequences, roughly 10% being singletons. The clonotype was recovered from a man aged 45-65 years who received an inactivated influenza vaccine. The sequencing used non-naive T cells sorted from PBMCs, collected roughly 48 days after vaccination. The V call is TRBV28, the J call TRBJ2-7; D possibly corresponds to TRBD2 (6 bases). The CDR3 sequence: CASSVTSFYEQYF. The CDR3 nucleotides read TGTGCCAGCAGCGTAACTAGCTTTTACGAGCAGTACTTC.